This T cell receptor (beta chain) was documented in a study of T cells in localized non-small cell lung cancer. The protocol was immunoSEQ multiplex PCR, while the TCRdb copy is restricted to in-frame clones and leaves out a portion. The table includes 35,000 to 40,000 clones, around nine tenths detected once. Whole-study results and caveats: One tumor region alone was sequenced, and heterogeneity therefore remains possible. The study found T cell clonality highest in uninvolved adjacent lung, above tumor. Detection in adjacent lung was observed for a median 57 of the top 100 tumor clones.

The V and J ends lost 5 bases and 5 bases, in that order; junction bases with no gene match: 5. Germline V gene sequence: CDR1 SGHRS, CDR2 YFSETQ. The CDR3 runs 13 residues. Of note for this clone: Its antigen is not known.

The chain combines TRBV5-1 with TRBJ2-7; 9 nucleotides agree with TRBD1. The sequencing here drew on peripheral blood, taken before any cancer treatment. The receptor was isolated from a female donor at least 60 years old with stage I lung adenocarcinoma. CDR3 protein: CASRPDRGDEQYF. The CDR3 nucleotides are TGCGCCAGCAGACCGGACAGGGGTGACGAGCAGTACTTC. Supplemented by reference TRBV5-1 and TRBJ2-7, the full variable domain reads KAGVTQTPRYLIKTRGQQVTLSCSPISGHRSVSWYQQTPGQGLQFLFEYFSETQRNKGNFPGRFSGRQFSNSRSEMNVSTLELGDSALYLCASRPDRGDEQYFGPGTRLTVT.